This TCR beta chain stems from a study of shared clonotypes between healthy human individuals. The study, taken as a whole, reports: With few donors, the genetic and exposure-history diversity represented was limited.

Germline CDR1 is SNHLY and CDR2 is FYNNEI. The V gene lost 0 bases and the J gene lost 9 bases, with 15 bases spanning the gap. CDR3 length: 15 residues. This clone has a single count. Its antigen is not identified. The assay ran at deep level. For sorted subsets, roughly 200 ng DNA per replicate equaled 30,000 or so T cell genomes. Produced via immunoSEQ multiplex PCR; TCRdb's table is partial and in-frame only. This repertoire shows fewer than 850,000 clones, around 72% found once; its top ten account for approximately 1.8%. The chain employs TRBV2 and TRBJ1-3, with unresolved D. Material for sequencing was memory CD4+ T cells sorted from blood. Documented subset: CD45RA-negative fraction. The origin of this receptor is a woman aged 25-40 years in good health. In nucleotides, the CDR3 is TGTGCCAGCAGTGAAGCGCGAACTCGGCAGTCCACCATATATTTT. Translated, it gives CASSEARTRQSTIYF.